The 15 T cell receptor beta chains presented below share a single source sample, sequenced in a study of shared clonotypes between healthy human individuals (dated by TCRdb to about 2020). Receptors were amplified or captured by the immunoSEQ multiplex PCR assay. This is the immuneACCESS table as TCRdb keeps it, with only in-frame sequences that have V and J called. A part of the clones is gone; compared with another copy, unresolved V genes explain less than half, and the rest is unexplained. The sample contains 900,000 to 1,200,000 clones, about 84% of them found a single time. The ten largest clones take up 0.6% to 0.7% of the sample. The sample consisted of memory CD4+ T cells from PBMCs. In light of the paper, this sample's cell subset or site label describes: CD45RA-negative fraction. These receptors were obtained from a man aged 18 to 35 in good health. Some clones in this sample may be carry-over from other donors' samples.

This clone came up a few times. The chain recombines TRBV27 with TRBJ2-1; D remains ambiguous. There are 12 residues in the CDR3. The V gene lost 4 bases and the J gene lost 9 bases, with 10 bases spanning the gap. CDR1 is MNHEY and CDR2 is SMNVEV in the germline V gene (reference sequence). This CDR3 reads CASSSQMGEQFF. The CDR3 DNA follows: TGTGCCAGCAGTTCCCAGATGGGTGAGCAGTTCTTC.

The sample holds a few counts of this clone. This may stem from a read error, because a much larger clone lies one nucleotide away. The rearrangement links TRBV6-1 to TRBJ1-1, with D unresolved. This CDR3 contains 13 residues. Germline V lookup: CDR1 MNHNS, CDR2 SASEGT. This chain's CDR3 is CASGEMRGTEAFF. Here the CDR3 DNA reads TGTGCCAGCGGTGAAATGAGAGGCACTGAAGCTTTCTTT.

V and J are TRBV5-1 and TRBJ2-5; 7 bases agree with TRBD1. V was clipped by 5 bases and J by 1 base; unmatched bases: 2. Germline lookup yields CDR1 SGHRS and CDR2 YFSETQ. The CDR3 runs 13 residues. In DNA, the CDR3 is TGCGCCAGCAGAGGGGGCACCCAAGAGACCCAGTACTTC. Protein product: CASRGGTQETQYF. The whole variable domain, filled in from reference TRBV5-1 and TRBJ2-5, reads KAGVTQTPRYLIKTRGQQVTLSCSPISGHRSVSWYQQTPGQGLQFLFEYFSETQRNKGNFPGRFSGRQFSNSRSEMNVSTLELGDSALYLCASRGGTQETQYFGPGTRLLVL.

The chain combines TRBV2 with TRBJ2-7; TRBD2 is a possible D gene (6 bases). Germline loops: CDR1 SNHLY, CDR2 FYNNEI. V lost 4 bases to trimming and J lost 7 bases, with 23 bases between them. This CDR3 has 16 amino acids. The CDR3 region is CASSGGSGTDAREQYF. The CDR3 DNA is TGTGCCAGCAGTGGAGGATCCGGGACTGACGCAAGGGAGCAGTACTTC.

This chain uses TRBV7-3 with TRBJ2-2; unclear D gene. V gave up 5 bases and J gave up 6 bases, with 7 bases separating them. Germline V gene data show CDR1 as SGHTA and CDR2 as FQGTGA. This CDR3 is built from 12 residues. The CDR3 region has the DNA TGTGCCAGCAGCCCTCAATCCGGGGAGCTGTTTTTT. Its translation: CASSPQSGELFF.

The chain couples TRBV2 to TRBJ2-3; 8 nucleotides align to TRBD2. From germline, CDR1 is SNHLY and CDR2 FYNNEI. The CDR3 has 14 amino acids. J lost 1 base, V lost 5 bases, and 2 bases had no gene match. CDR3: CASSPGGGTDTQYF. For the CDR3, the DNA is TGTGCCAGCAGTCCGGGGGGGGGCACAGATACGCAGTATTTT.

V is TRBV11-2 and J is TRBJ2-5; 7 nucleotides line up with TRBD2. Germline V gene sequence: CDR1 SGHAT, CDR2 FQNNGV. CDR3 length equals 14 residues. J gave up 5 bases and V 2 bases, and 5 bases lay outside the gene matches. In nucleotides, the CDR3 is TGTGCCAGCAGCTTAATGGGGGGAGGGGAGACCCAGTACTTC. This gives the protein CASSLMGGGETQYF.

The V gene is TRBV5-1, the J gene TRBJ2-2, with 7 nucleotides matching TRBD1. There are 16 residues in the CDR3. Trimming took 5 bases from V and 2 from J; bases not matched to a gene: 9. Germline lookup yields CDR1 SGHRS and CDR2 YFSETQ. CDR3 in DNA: TGCGCCAGCAGAGATCTCCGACAGGGTAACACCGGGGAGCTGTTTTTT. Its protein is CASRDLRQGNTGELFF.

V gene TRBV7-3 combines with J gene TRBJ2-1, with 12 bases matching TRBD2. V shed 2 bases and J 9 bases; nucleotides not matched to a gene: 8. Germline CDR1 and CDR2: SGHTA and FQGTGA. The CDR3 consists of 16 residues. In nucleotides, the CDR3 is TGTGCCAGCAGCTTAGGGCTAGCGGGAGGGCAAGGTGAGCAGTTCTTC. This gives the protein CASSLGLAGGQGEQFF.

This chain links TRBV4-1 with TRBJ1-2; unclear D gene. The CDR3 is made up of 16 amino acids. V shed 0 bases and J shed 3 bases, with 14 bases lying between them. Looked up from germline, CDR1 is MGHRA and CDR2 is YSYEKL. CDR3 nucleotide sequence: TGCGCCAGCAGCCAAGACCCCGGCCAAAGGCACTATGGCTACACCTTC. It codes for CASSQDPGQRHYGYTF.

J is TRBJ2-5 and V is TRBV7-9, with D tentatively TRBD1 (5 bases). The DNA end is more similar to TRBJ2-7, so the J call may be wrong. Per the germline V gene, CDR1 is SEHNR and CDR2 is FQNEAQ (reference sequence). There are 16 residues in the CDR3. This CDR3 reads CASSHHMAGPDYEQYF. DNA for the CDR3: TGTGCCAGCAGCCACCACATGGCAGGGCCGGACTACGAGCAGTACTTC.

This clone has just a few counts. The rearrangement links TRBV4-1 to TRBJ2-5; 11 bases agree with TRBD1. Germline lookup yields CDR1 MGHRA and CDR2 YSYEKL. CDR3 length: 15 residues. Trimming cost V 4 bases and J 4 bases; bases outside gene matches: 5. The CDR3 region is CASSRAGQGAETQYF. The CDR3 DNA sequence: TGCGCCAGCAGCCGTGCCGGACAGGGGGCAGAGACCCAGTACTTC.

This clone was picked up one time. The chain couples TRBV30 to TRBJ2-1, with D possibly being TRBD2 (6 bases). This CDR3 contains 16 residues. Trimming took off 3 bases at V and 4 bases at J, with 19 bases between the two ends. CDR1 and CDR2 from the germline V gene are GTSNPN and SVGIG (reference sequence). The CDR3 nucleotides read TGTGCCTGGAGGCCCGCGGGCTCCGGGGGTTACAATGAGCAGTTCTTC. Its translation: CAWRPAGSGGYNEQFF.

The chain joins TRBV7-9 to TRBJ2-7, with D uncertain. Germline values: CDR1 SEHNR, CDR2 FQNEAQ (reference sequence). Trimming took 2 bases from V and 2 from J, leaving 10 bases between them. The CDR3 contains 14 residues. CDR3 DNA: TGTGCCAGCAGCTTAAGGGCCGGCGCCTACGAGCAGTACTTC. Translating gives CASSLRAGAYEQYF.

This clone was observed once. In DNA form, the CDR3 reads TGTGCCAGCAGTCCCCCCTCCGCAGGGCTCCGGGGCTACACCTTC. This encodes CASSPPSAGLRGYTF. The rearrangement uses TRBV28 and TRBJ1-2; D possibly corresponds to TRBD1 (5 bases). The CDR3 spans 15 residues. Trimming took 5 bases from V and 8 from J, leaving 21 bases between them. Germline V gene lookup returns CDR1 MDHEN and CDR2 SYDVKM.